The present T cell receptor (beta chain) was sequenced within a study of Ad26.COV2.S vaccination and SARS-CoV-2 variants. Whole-study context: Doses of Ad26.COV2.S were injected into muscle once or twice, 56 days apart. Study-wide results and limits: Spike-specific TCR breadth was greater in vaccine than placebo recipients.

On this clone itself: What it binds is unknown.

The repertoire was sequenced with immunoSEQ multiplex PCR; TCRdb's copy has only in-frame clones and lacks some. The sample has about 350,000 clones; 70% to 90% are singletons. Trimming removed 5 bases from V and 8 bases from J, with 17 bases in between. Per germline, CDR1 SGHRS and CDR2 YFSETQ. CDR3 size: 14 residues. Indicated treatment: approximately 18 received Ad26.COV2.S at low or high dose, single or two shots; roughly five received placebo; per-sample allocation not given. Sample collection was performed on day 63 after the first vaccine or placebo injection. An adult of 18-55 years in Boston served as donor. Its platform was an Ad26 vector, and its expressed antigen was Wuhan-strain SARS-CoV-2 spike.

The TCR sequence derives from a person between 18 and 60 years old who received the Ad26.COV2.S COVID-19 vaccine or a placebo. V gene TRBV5-1 combines with J gene TRBJ2-1, with unresolved D. Sequences were derived from peripheral blood, sampled in a trial of Ad26.COV2.S vaccine versus placebo. CDR3 loop: CASRPAQAADEQFF. CDR3 DNA sequence: TGCGCCAGCAGGCCAGCCCAGGCTGCGGATGAGCAGTTCTTC. Full variable domain (outside the CDR3, taken from reference TRBV5-1 and TRBJ2-1): KAGVTQTPRYLIKTRGQQVTLSCSPISGHRSVSWYQQTPGQGLQFLFEYFSETQRNKGNFPGRFSGRQFSNSRSEMNVSTLELGDSALYLCASRPAQAADEQFFGPGTRLTVL.